Listed here are 30 T cell receptor beta chains from one sample, sequenced in a study of shared clonotypes between healthy human individuals (dated by TCRdb to the early 2020s). The method was the immunoSEQ multiplex PCR assay. TCRdb stores this immuneACCESS table with in-frame sequences only. Part of the clones is absent; in the studies checked, under half of the shortfall reflects unresolved V genes, and no reason is known for the rest. This sample holds over a million clones; roughly 80% were observed only once. The top ten clones comprise approximately 1.5% of the sample. What was sequenced was memory CD4+ T cells sorted from blood. Taken with the paper, the label for cell subset or site translates to: CD45RA-negative fraction. These TCRs come from a man between 18 and 29 years old in good health.

Points on this clone: Additional DNA sequences in this sample encode the identical CDR3. The chain combines TRBV6-6 with TRBJ1-2; tentatively, D is TRBD1 (5 bases). The CDR3 has 12 amino acids. V was pared by 3 bases and J by 5 bases, with 7 bases between. Per the germline V gene, CDR1 is MNHNY and CDR2 is SVGAGI (reference sequence). DNA for the CDR3: TGTGCCAGCAGTTATGGGGGATATGGCTACACCTTC. Translated: CASSYGGYGYTF.

This chain uses TRBV4-2 with TRBJ2-2, with D possibly TRBD1 on 5 matching bases. CDR1 and CDR2 from the germline V gene are LGHNA and YNFKEQ. The CDR3 is 16 residues long. Trimming removed 0 bases from V and 6 bases from J, with 14 bases in between. CDR3 coding DNA: TGTGCCAGCAGCCAAGAAGACAGTAGTTACGCCGGGGAGCTGTTTTTT. It codes for CASSQEDSSYAGELFF.

About this clone: One base away lies a much larger clone, so this may be a sequencing read error. The CDR3 spells CASSWDRNTEAFF. Here the CDR3 DNA reads TGTGCCAGCAGTTGGGACAGGAACACTGAAGCTTTCTTT. V gene TRBV27 combines with J gene TRBJ1-1; 7 bases align to TRBD1. Germline-derived CDR1 and CDR2 are MNHEY and SMNVEV (reference sequence). This CDR3 spans 13 amino acids. Unmatched junction bases numbered 0, after V lost 4 bases and J lost 1 base.

The V gene is TRBV6-5, the J gene TRBJ2-7; 7 bases fit TRBD1. Germline V CDR1 and CDR2: MNHEY, SVGAGI. This CDR3 is built from 16 residues. V dropped 1 base and J dropped 4; count of bases not matched to a gene: 10. In nucleotides, the CDR3 is TGTGCCAGCAGTTACTTGGGACAGACCCGCGTTTACGAGCAGTACTTC. Translated: CASSYLGQTRVYEQYF.

V gene TRBV7-9 combines with J gene TRBJ1-2; D remains unclear. V gave up 3 bases and J gave up 0 bases, with 5 bases separating them. The CDR3 is 13 amino acids. Germline CDR1 SEHNR, CDR2 FQNEAQ (reference sequence). The CDR3 bases are TGTGCCAGCAGCTTCGGAGCTAACTATGGCTACACCTTC. Translated, it gives CASSFGANYGYTF. Complete variable domain (other parts from reference TRBV7-9 and TRBJ1-2): DTGVSQNPRHKITKRGQNVTFRCDPISEHNRLYWYRQTLGQGPEFLTYFQNEAQLEKSRLLSDRFSAERPKGSFSTLEIQRTEQGDSAMYLCASSFGANYGYTFGSGTRLTVV.

This clone was picked up one time. At one boundary the junction diverges from the germline segment, which might be a read error. The V call is TRBV30, the J call TRBJ1-1; no clear D gene. The CDR3 has 15 amino acids. Germline V lookup: CDR1 GTSNPN, CDR2 SVGIG (reference sequence). CDR3 region: CAWASGILMNAEAFF. The CDR3 DNA reads as TGTGCCTGGGCCTCGGGGATCCTCATGAACGCTGAAGCTTTCTTT.

This clone showed up just a few times. The chain joins TRBV9 to TRBJ1-5; 8 positions agree with TRBD1. The CDR3 spans 15 residues. From germline, CDR1 is SGDLS and CDR2 YYNGEE. V trimming: 4 bases; J trimming: 7 bases; junction bases outside the gene matches: 10. CDR3 coding DNA: TGTGCCAGCAGCTTCCAGGGGGCGCGGGGGCAGCCCCAGCATTTT. As protein: CASSFQGARGQPQHF. Supplemented by reference TRBV9 and TRBJ1-5, the full variable domain reads DSGVTQTPKHLITATGQRVTLRCSPRSGDLSVYWYQQSLDQGLQFLIQYYNGEERAKGNILERFSAQQFPDLHSELNLSSLELGDSALYFCASSFQGARGQPQHFGDGTRLSIL.

J is TRBJ1-6 and V is TRBV6-5; 10 nucleotides agree with TRBD1. The CDR3 loop spans 14 amino acids. V lost 6 bases and J lost 9; bases outside the gene matches: 5. From germline, CDR1 is MNHEY and CDR2 SVGAGI. CDR3 residues: CASSPGQGSSPLHF. CDR3 in DNA: TGTGCCAGCAGCCCGGGACAGGGGAGTTCACCCCTCCACTTT.

The rearrangement joins TRBV5-1 to TRBJ2-3, with D possibly matching TRBD1 (5 bases). CDR3 length: 13 amino acids. Trimming cost V 3 bases and J 4 bases, with 9 bases left between them. CDR1 and CDR2 (germline): SGHRS, YFSETQ. CDR3 in amino acids: CASSWTRADTQYF. CDR3 in DNA: TGCGCCAGCAGCTGGACCAGGGCAGATACGCAGTATTTT. Full variable domain (outside the CDR3, taken from reference TRBV5-1 and TRBJ2-3): KAGVTQTPRYLIKTRGQQVTLSCSPISGHRSVSWYQQTPGQGLQFLFEYFSETQRNKGNFPGRFSGRQFSNSRSEMNVSTLELGDSALYLCASSWTRADTQYFGPGTRLTVL.

This clone was seen a few times. V usage is TRBV7-6 and J usage is TRBJ2-7; perhaps TRBD1 as D (6 bases). Germline V gene lookup returns CDR1 SGHVS and CDR2 FNYEAQ. This CDR3 spans 14 amino acids. V lost 5 bases and J 0 bases, leaving 11 bases between the germline ends. As DNA, the CDR3 is TGTGCCAGCAGCGGGCAACAGGGCTCCTACGAGCAGTACTTC. Its translation is CASSGQQGSYEQYF.

V usage is TRBV4-1 and J usage is TRBJ1-1; no clear D. This CDR3 is 14 amino acids long. Trimming removed 1 base at V and 0 bases at J, with 6 bases between. Looked up from germline, CDR1 is MGHRA and CDR2 is YSYEKL. The DNA for the CDR3 is TGCGCCAGCAGCCAAGGATTCTTGAACACTGAAGCTTTCTTT. Encoded protein: CASSQGFLNTEAFF.

This chain joins TRBV29-1 and TRBJ1-2; D remains ambiguous. Germline CDR1 is SQVTM and CDR2 is ANQGSEA. The CDR3 has 12 amino acids. Trimming removed 3 bases at V and 0 bases at J, with 5 bases between. The CDR3 region has the DNA TGCAGCGTTGATACCTCTAACTATGGCTACACCTTC. As protein: CSVDTSNYGYTF.

This clone came up once. V and J are TRBV21-1 and TRBJ2-3; the D segment call TRBD2 is taken from the table without a DNA check. TRBV21-1 is an annotated pseudogene. The CDR3 runs 16 residues. CDR3 amino acids: CASSRNSGRPTDTQYF. The CDR3 coding sequence is TGTGCCAGCAGCAGAAATAGCGGGAGGCCCACAGATACGCAGTATTTT.

Comments on this clone: The same CDR3 is also encoded by other DNA sequences in this sample. This chain uses TRBV11-2 with TRBJ2-7, with D unclear. V dropped 2 bases and J dropped 0 bases, with 2 bases sitting between them. Per the germline V gene, CDR1 is SGHAT and CDR2 is FQNNGV. The CDR3 consists of 12 residues. CDR3: CASSLSSYEQYF. CDR3 nucleotide sequence: TGTGCCAGCAGCTTAAGCTCCTACGAGCAGTACTTC.

The chain is built from TRBV9 and TRBJ2-7; TRBD2 matches 11 bases. CDR3 size: 15 residues. Germline CDR1 and CDR2: SGDLS and YYNGEE. Trimming at V came to 0 bases and at J to 5 bases, leaving 4 bases not matched to a gene. CDR3 nucleotide sequence: TGTGCCAGCAGCGTAGGACTAGCGGGGACCCACGAGCAGTACTTC. Translated: CASSVGLAGTHEQYF.

The chain couples TRBV20-1 to TRBJ2-5; D is uncertain. CDR3 length: 11 amino acids. Between the trimmed V and J ends, which lost 7 bases and 5 bases, there was a span of 11 bases. The germline V gene encodes CDR1 DFQATT and CDR2 SNEGSKA (reference sequence). The CDR3 DNA follows: TGCAGTGTGCTAGATGGCGAGACCCAGTACTTC. The encoded protein is CSVLDGETQYF.

This sequence joins TRBV10-2 and TRBJ2-5, with 8 positions matching TRBD2. The DNA end is a closer match to TRBJ2-7, so the J assignment may be wrong. There are 15 residues in the CDR3. Germline CDR1 reads WSHSY; CDR2 reads SAAADI. CDR3 nucleotide sequence: TGCGCCAGCAGTGAGCCCTCCGCGGGAGGAGGCGAGCAGTACTTC. Protein sequence: CASSEPSAGGGEQYF.

This clone was recorded only once. The rearrangement joins TRBV5-5 to TRBJ2-3; 10 nucleotides match TRBD1. Looked up from germline, CDR1 is SGHKS and CDR2 is YYEKEE (reference sequence). V lost 5 bases and J lost 5; bases outside the gene matches: 5. The CDR3 is 14 residues long. The DNA of the CDR3 is TGTGCCAGCAGAAGACAGGGGGCGCAAGATACGCAGTATTTT. This translates into CASRRQGAQDTQYF.

To note about this clone: The same CDR3 can be traced to other DNA sequences in this sample. The chain couples TRBV7-2 to TRBJ2-2; weak D call: TRBD2 (6 bases). There are 13 residues in the CDR3. Germline CDR1 reads SGHTA; CDR2 reads FQGNSA. V lost 7 bases to trimming and J lost 2 bases, with 8 bases between them. The CDR3 sequence is CASNSGNTGELFF. DNA for the CDR3: TGTGCCAGCAATAGCGGTAACACCGGGGAGCTGTTTTTT. Complete variable domain (other parts from reference TRBV7-2 and TRBJ2-2): GAGVSQSPSNKVTEKGKDVELRCDPISGHTALYWYRQSLGQGLEFLIYFQGNSAPDKSGLPSDRFSAERTGGSVSTLTIQRTQQEDSAVYLCASNSGNTGELFFGEGSRLTVL.

This clone was counted only a few times. The rearrangement links TRBV5-1 to TRBJ2-7; TRBD1 matches 8 bases. Trimming removed 5 bases from V and 4 bases from J; junction bases left unmatched: 5. In germline, CDR1 is SGHRS, CDR2 YFSETQ. CDR3 size: 13 residues. The CDR3 reads CASRSNRGYEQYF. In nucleotides, the CDR3 is TGCGCCAGCAGATCAAACAGGGGGTACGAGCAGTACTTC.

The genes are TRBV5-4 and TRBJ1-1; perhaps TRBD1 as D (5 bases). The germline CDR1 and CDR2 sequences are SGHNT and YYREEE (reference sequence). The CDR3 is 15 amino acids. Trimming left V 0 bases short and J 1 base short, with 10 bases between. The DNA of the CDR3 is TGTGCCAGCAGCTTGGGGGGACGGGGGAACACTGAAGCTTTCTTT. It encodes CASSLGGRGNTEAFF.

The chain uses TRBV19 and TRBJ2-1; D not certain. Germline CDR1 reads LNHDA; CDR2 reads SQIVND (reference sequence). The CDR3 runs 14 residues. Trimming took off 3 bases at V and 9 bases at J, with 15 bases between the two ends. This chain's CDR3 is CASSIGLLDGEQFF. The CDR3 region has the DNA TGTGCCAGTAGTATCGGGCTGTTGGACGGTGAGCAGTTCTTC.

This clone was seen a few times. The chain is built from TRBV29-1 and TRBJ1-5; the match to TRBD1 covers 7 bases. This CDR3 is 14 amino acids long. With V trimmed by 4 bases and J by 6 bases, 9 bases remained unmatched. Per the germline V gene, CDR1 is SQVTM and CDR2 is ANQGSEA. DNA of the CDR3: TGCAGCGTTGGAGGGACAGATCCGGGTCAGCCCCAGCATTTT. This translates into CSVGGTDPGQPQHF.

This clone was seen a single time. The chain recombines TRBV7-8 with TRBJ2-2, with 11 nucleotides matching TRBD2. The V segment lost 4 bases and the J segment 0 bases; nucleotides outside the gene matches: 4. CDR1 and CDR2 (germline): SGHVS, FQNEAQ. This CDR3 region has 17 residues. The CDR3 region is CASSSLTSGTNTGELFF. The CDR3 nucleotides are TGTGCCAGCAGCTCCCTGACTAGCGGGACGAACACCGGGGAGCTGTTTTTT.

V and J are TRBV28 and TRBJ2-3; unclear D gene. This CDR3 is built from 12 residues. Trimming cost V 7 bases and J 0 bases, with 5 bases left between them. CDR1 and CDR2 from the germline V gene are MDHEN and SYDVKM. The CDR3 region has the DNA TGTGCCAGCATTGCTAGCACAGATACGCAGTATTTT. Its translation: CASIASTDTQYF.

V usage is TRBV18 and J usage is TRBJ2-1, with D perhaps being TRBD1 or TRBD2 (5 bases each). Germline loops: CDR1 KGHSH, CDR2 LQKENI. The ends were cut back, 6 bases at V and 8 bases at J, with 11 bases in the middle. The CDR3 is made up of 12 amino acids. The CDR3 region has the DNA TGTGCCAGCTCCCCCATGGGGGATGAGCAGTTCTTC. Amino acid sequence: CASSPMGDEQFF.

This chain uses TRBV6-5 with TRBJ2-7, with TRBD1 matching over 7 bases. Unmatched junction bases numbered 9, after V lost 5 bases and J lost 2 bases. This CDR3 contains 15 residues. The germline V gene encodes CDR1 MNHEY and CDR2 SVGAGI. This chain's CDR3 is CASSRDRQLTYEQYF. The CDR3 coding sequence is TGTGCCAGCAGTCGGGACAGACAGCTTACCTACGAGCAGTACTTC.

This clone was observed a few times. The rearrangement uses TRBV6-1 and TRBJ1-6, with a weak D call TRBD1 (5 bases). CDR3 length: 16 residues. V was pared by 1 base and J by 6 bases, with 13 bases between. Germline CDR1 and CDR2: MNHNS and SASEGT. The CDR3 sequence: CASSEGEGSFNSPLHF. CDR3 coding DNA: TGTGCCAGCAGTGAAGGAGAGGGGAGTTTTAATTCACCCCTCCACTTT.

The chain uses TRBV19 and TRBJ2-3; the match to TRBD1 covers 7 bases. The CDR3 spans 16 residues. Germline V lookup: CDR1 LNHDA, CDR2 SQIVND (reference sequence). J gave up 3 bases and V 2 bases, and 8 bases lay outside the gene matches. In DNA form, the CDR3 reads TGTGCCAGTAGTATACGGGCGGCAGGGGGTACAGATACGCAGTATTTT. Protein product: CASSIRAAGGTDTQYF.

This clone appeared once. The chain carries TRBV2 and TRBJ1-6; no clear D. The CDR3 spans 15 residues. Germline V gene data show CDR1 as SNHLY and CDR2 as FYNNEI. Trimming cost V 6 bases and J 5 bases, with 14 bases left between them. The CDR3 here is CASRARVVNNSPLHF. The CDR3 coding sequence is TGTGCCAGCAGGGCCCGGGTAGTCAATAATTCACCCCTCCACTTT.